These 22 T cell receptor beta chains were sequenced from one sample in a study of molecular identifiers for immune sequencing clone quantification. TCRdb re-called the PCR reads with MiXCR, one entry per CDR3 protein. This table holds about 320,000 distinct CDR3 sequences, roughly 23% found once. Specimen: naive CD8+ T cells from blood, with Jurkat cell RNA spiked in. Subset indicated: FACS-sorted CD8+CD4-CCR7+CD45RA+ naive T cells. These receptors all stem from a human donor in good health. Some libraries in this study had Jurkat cell RNA spiked in.

The rearrangement joins TRBV6-1 to TRBJ2-2, with D perhaps matching TRBD1 or TRBD2 (5 bases each). The CDR3 sequence is 16 residues long. The V and J ends lost 3 bases and 1 base respectively, with 12 bases between them. Germline CDR1 and CDR2: MNHNS and SASEGT. In DNA, the CDR3 is TGTGCCAGCAGTGAGGTTTGGGACGGGAACACCGGGGAGCTGTTTTTT. It encodes CASSEVWDGNTGELFF.

The chain couples TRBV5-5 to TRBJ2-7; D gene ambiguous. This CDR3 region has 15 residues. Per the germline V gene, CDR1 is SGHKS and CDR2 is YYEKEE (reference sequence). Trimming stripped 1 base from V and 1 base from J, with 12 bases between. As DNA, the CDR3 is TGTGCCAGCAGCTTGAAGGACGGATTTTCCTACGAGCAGTACTTC. It specifies CASSLKDGFSYEQYF.

As regards this clonotype: A much larger clone differs by one base, so this may be a read error. This chain links TRBV7-9 with TRBJ1-1; D is possibly TRBD1 (5 bases). V lost 5 bases to trimming and J lost 8 bases, with 18 bases between them. CDR3 length: 14 residues. From germline, CDR1 is SEHNR and CDR2 FQNEAQ (reference sequence). CDR3 sequence (DNA): TGTGCCAGCAGCGTCGTTGTTGGGGGTACGGAAGCTTTCTTT. Amino acid sequence: CASSVVVGGTEAFF.

The CDR3 DNA sequence: TGCAGTGCTAGAGATGTGGAGATCCGGGGGTTCAAACACATCTACGAGCAGTACTTC. Translating it yields CSARDVEIRGFKHIYEQYF. The V and J genes are TRBV20-1 and TRBJ2-7; D possibly corresponds to TRBD2 (6 bases). The V gene's germline CDR1 is DFQATT and CDR2 SNEGSKA (reference sequence). The V gene lost 0 bases and the J gene lost 3 bases, with 27 bases spanning the gap. The CDR3 sequence is 19 residues long.

V and J are TRBV3-1 and TRBJ2-2, with D perhaps TRBD2 (5 bases). The CDR3 covers 16 residues. Germline V CDR1 and CDR2: LGHDT, YNNKEL (reference sequence). V was pared by 4 bases and J by 4 bases, with 16 bases between. This CDR3 is CASSPYGELGTGELFF. CDR3 nucleotides: TGTGCCAGCAGCCCATACGGGGAGTTGGGCACCGGGGAGCTGTTTTTT.

The chain couples TRBV29-1 to TRBJ2-7; 8 bases map to TRBD2. CDR1 and CDR2 (germline): SQVTM, ANQGSEA. The ends lost 3 bases at V and 6 bases at J; junction bases unmatched: 4. This CDR3 contains 12 residues. Written as DNA, the CDR3 is TGCAGCGTTGACGGGGGGGTTAGCGAGCAGTACTTC. Encoded protein: CSVDGGVSEQYF.

Ten or more counts support this clonotype. The chain carries TRBV6-5 and TRBJ2-3; TRBD2 aligns across 11 bases. The CDR3 covers 16 residues. The junction had 5 bases not matched to a gene; V was cut back by 5 bases and J by 1 base. CDR1 is MNHEY, CDR2 SVGAGI, per germline. The CDR3 DNA sequence: TGTGCCAGCAGTAATCAACTAGCGGGGGGCACAGATACGCAGTATTTT. Its protein is CASSNQLAGGTDTQYF.

A remark on this clonotype: One end of the junction varies from germline; a read error may be responsible. This sequence joins TRBV27 and TRBJ2-5; D uncertain. This CDR3 contains 16 residues. The germline V gene has CDR1 MNHEY and CDR2 SMNVEV (reference sequence). For the CDR3, the DNA is TGTGCCAGCAGTTTATCGAAAGGGCCCGTCGTAGAGCCCCAGTCCTTC. Its translation is CASSLSKGPVVEPQSF.

This sequence joins TRBV7-2 and TRBJ2-7, with a tentative D call TRBD2 (5 bases). The CDR3 extends over 17 amino acids. Germline V lookup: CDR1 SGHTA, CDR2 FQGNSA. The germline V and J ends were trimmed by 5 bases and 7 bases, with 27 bases remaining between them. CDR3 sequence reads: CASSPLYGGSPPREQYF. Written as DNA, the CDR3 is TGTGCCAGCAGCCCACTTTATGGCGGGTCCCCACCTCGAGAGCAGTACTTC.

The chain links TRBV20-1 to TRBJ2-1, with D possibly matching TRBD2 (5 bases). The end of the DNA fits TRBJ2-7 better, so the J call may be wrong. Germline V CDR1 and CDR2: DFQATT, SNEGSKA (reference sequence). This CDR3 spans 16 amino acids. The CDR3 nucleotides read TGCAGTGCTAGAGATGAGACGGGGATCCCGCACGATGAGCAGTACTTC. This codes for CSARDETGIPHDEQYF.

This clonotype was seen more than once but under ten times. The V call is TRBV30, the J call TRBJ2-4; possibly TRBD1 for D (5 bases). Per germline, CDR1 GTSNPN and CDR2 SVGIG (reference sequence). The germline V and J ends were trimmed by 1 base and 9 bases, with 7 bases remaining between them. CDR3 length: 11 residues. CDR3 coding DNA: TGTGCCTGGAGTGAGGGGATCATTCAGTACTTC. Translating it yields CAWSEGIIQYF. The full variable domain, rest sourced from reference TRBV30 and TRBJ2-4, is SQTIHQWPATLVQPVGSPLSLECTVEGTSNPNLYWYRQAAGRGLQLLFYSVGIGQISSEVPQNLSASRPQDRQFILSSKKLLLSDSGFYLCAWSEGIIQYFGAGTRLSVL.

On this clonotype itself: This sequence may be a read error, since a much larger clone differs from it by one base. Lacking the conserved final phenylalanine or tryptophan, this CDR3 likely reflects a read error. The chain carries TRBV2 and TRBJ2-1; D gene uncertain. V was pared by 8 bases and J by 8 bases, with 16 bases between. Germline values: CDR1 SNHLY, CDR2 FYNNEI. CDR3 length: 13 residues. The CDR3 sequence: CASSETAFYEQFS. The CDR3 nucleotides are TGTGCCAGCTCGGAGACCGCTTTCTATGAGCAGTTCTCC.

The V gene is TRBV2, the J gene TRBJ2-3; 12 bases align to TRBD2. CDR3 length: 16 amino acids. CDR1 and CDR2 from the germline V gene are SNHLY and FYNNEI. V trimming: 8 bases; J trimming: 1 base; junction bases outside the gene matches: 7. The CDR3 sequence: CASGVRLAGGTDTQYF. For the CDR3, the DNA is TGTGCCAGCGGTGTGCGACTAGCGGGAGGCACAGATACGCAGTATTTT.

This clonotype was picked up a small number of times. CDR3 sequence reads: CALVPAGGTDTQYF. The CDR3 nucleotides are TGTGCCTTAGTCCCAGCGGGAGGCACAGATACGCAGTATTTT. This sequence joins TRBV6-6 and TRBJ2-3, with TRBD2 matching 8 bases. Unmatched junction bases numbered 8, after V lost 11 bases and J lost 1 base. Germline-derived CDR1 and CDR2 are MNHNY and SVGAGI (reference sequence). The CDR3 runs to 14 residues.

This clonotype showed up many times. The chain combines TRBV24-1 with TRBJ1-5; D ambiguous. V shed 5 bases and J shed 3 bases, with 7 bases lying between them. Germline V lookup: CDR1 KGHDR, CDR2 SFDVKD. The CDR3 is 13 amino acids. CDR3 region: CATSVGYNQPQHF. The CDR3 DNA reads TGTGCCACCAGTGTCGGTTACAATCAGCCCCAGCATTTT.

This clonotype was counted many times. The chain joins TRBV7-8 to TRBJ2-3; 7 bases agree with TRBD2. The CDR3 length is 18 residues. The germline V gene has CDR1 SGHVS and CDR2 FQNEAQ. The V and J ends lost 5 bases and 3 bases, in that order; junction bases with no gene match: 17. In nucleotides, the CDR3 is TGTGCCAGCAGCCTCACCCTCAGGACTAGGATAGGTACAGATACGCAGTATTTT. Its translation: CASSLTLRTRIGTDTQYF.

This clonotype was seen many times. The V call is TRBV7-8, the J call TRBJ2-3, with 12 positions matching TRBD2. There are 16 residues in the CDR3. Trimming cost V 5 bases and J 2 bases; bases outside gene matches: 5. The germline V gene has CDR1 SGHVS and CDR2 FQNEAQ. CDR3 residues: CASSPWTSGDTDTQYF. The CDR3 DNA follows: TGTGCCAGCAGCCCGTGGACTAGCGGGGACACAGATACGCAGTATTTT.

This clonotype was recorded a few times. This chain links TRBV30 with TRBJ2-7; D not resolved. The V gene lost 4 bases and the J gene lost 0 bases, with 7 bases spanning the gap. Per germline, CDR1 GTSNPN and CDR2 SVGIG (reference sequence). The CDR3 has 12 residues. CDR3 in amino acids: CAWMQSSYEQYF. Written as DNA, the CDR3 is TGTGCCTGGATGCAGAGCTCCTACGAGCAGTACTTC.

CDR3 sequence: CASSQGGVTDTQYF. DNA of the CDR3: TGCGCCAGCAGCCAAGGTGGGGTCACAGATACGCAGTATTTT. This chain connects TRBV4-1 to TRBJ2-3; D gene uncertain. The CDR3 loop spans 14 amino acids. Trimming pared 1 base from V and 2 bases from J, leaving 7 bases between. Germline V gene lookup returns CDR1 MGHRA and CDR2 YSYEKL.

This clonotype was detected ten times or more. The DNA for the CDR3 is TGTGCCAGCAGCCAACAAGGGACTAGCGGCGCCTACGAGCAGTACTTC. Translating gives CASSQQGTSGAYEQYF. The chain links TRBV4-2 to TRBJ2-7, with TRBD2 matching 11 bases. CDR1 and CDR2 from the germline V gene are LGHNA and YNFKEQ. With V trimmed by 2 bases and J by 2 bases, 5 bases remained unmatched. This CDR3 is 16 amino acids long.

This clonotype was counted a few times. Here the CDR3 DNA reads TGTGCCAGCAGTTACCTGACTACGCCCTACGAGCAGTACTTC. This encodes CASSYLTTPYEQYF. V is TRBV6-2 or TRBV6-3 and J is TRBJ2-7, with a weak D call TRBD2 (5 bases). Germline CDR1 is MNHEY and CDR2 is SVGEGT. This CDR3 is built from 14 residues. Trimming left V 2 bases short and J 2 bases short, with 10 bases between.

There are many counts of this clonotype. The rearrangement links TRBV28 to TRBJ1-1; D remains unclear. The germline V and J ends were trimmed by 6 bases and 4 bases, with 18 bases remaining between them. Germline V gene data show CDR1 as MDHEN and CDR2 as SYDVKM. There are 15 residues in the CDR3. The CDR3 sequence: CASRYVLSVATEAFF. The CDR3 nucleotides read TGTGCCAGCAGATACGTTTTAAGTGTGGCCACTGAAGCTTTCTTT.